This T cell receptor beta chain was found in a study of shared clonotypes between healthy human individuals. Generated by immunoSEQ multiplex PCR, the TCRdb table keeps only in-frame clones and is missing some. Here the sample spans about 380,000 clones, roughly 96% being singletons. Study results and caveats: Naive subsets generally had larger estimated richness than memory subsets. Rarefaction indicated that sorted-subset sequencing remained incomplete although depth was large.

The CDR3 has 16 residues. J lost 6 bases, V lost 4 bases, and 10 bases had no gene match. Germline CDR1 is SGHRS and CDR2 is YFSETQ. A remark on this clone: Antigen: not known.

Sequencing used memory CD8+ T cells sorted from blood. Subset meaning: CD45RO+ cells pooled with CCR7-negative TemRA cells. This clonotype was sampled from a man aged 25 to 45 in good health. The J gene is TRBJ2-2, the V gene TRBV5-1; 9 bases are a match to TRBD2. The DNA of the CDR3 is TGCGCCAGCAGCGCATCCGGGACTAGCAAGCCCGGGGAGCTGTTTTTT. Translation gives CASSASGTSKPGELFF.